Each of the 27 T cell receptor beta chains below was sequenced from the same sample in a study of blood T cell repertoires in COVID-19 (dated by TCRdb to the early 2020s). Library method: the immunoSEQ multiplex PCR assay. Imported from immuneACCESS, the table was reduced by TCRdb to in-frame sequences with V and J called. These copies leave out some clones; in studies compared against another copy, an unresolved V gene accounts for under half, and the cause of the remainder is not known. A total of under 150,000 clones appear in this sample, 84% of them only once. Clones ranked in the top ten supply about 8.5% of the sample. The sample comprised peripheral blood. These receptors were obtained from a woman between 40 and 50 years old with acute or convalescent COVID-19.

The V and J genes are TRBV6-5 and TRBJ2-1, with 8 bases aligning to TRBD2. The V segment lost 1 base and the J segment 0 bases; nucleotides outside the gene matches: 2. The germline gives CDR1 MNHEY, CDR2 SVGAGI. The CDR3 is 16 residues long. The chain's CDR3 is CASSYFGGDSYNEQFF. In DNA, the CDR3 is TGTGCCAGCAGTTACTTCGGGGGGGACTCCTACAATGAGCAGTTCTTC.

This clone was recorded only once. CDR3 protein: CASSDQQGGDAFF. The CDR3 nucleotides are TGTGCCAGCAGTGACCAACAGGGGGGGGACGCTTTCTTT. The chain employs TRBV6-4 and TRBJ1-1, with 8 bases aligning to TRBD1. The CDR3 has 13 amino acids. The V and J ends lost 2 bases and 11 bases, in that order; junction bases with no gene match: 7. Germline values: CDR1 MRHNA, CDR2 SNTAGT.

The chain recombines TRBV4-1 with TRBJ1-2; D remains ambiguous. Germline CDR1 is MGHRA and CDR2 is YSYEKL. CDR3 size: 14 residues. V gave up 1 base and J gave up 4 bases, with 10 bases separating them. CDR3 in DNA: TGCGCCAGCAGCCAAGCTCGGGGTACCTATGGCTACACCTTC. Its translation: CASSQARGTYGYTF.

This rearrangement joins TRBV5-1 to TRBJ1-1; tentatively, D is TRBD1 (5 bases). CDR3 length: 14 residues. The V end lost 0 bases, the J end lost 5 bases, and 11 bases lay between the germline ends. CDR1 is SGHRS, CDR2 YFSETQ, per germline. CDR3 protein: CASSLAGAGTEAFF. The CDR3, as DNA: TGCGCCAGCAGCTTGGCCGGGGCGGGAACTGAAGCTTTCTTT. Variable domain in full (rest from reference TRBV5-1 and TRBJ1-1): KAGVTQTPRYLIKTRGQQVTLSCSPISGHRSVSWYQQTPGQGLQFLFEYFSETQRNKGNFPGRFSGRQFSNSRSEMNVSTLELGDSALYLCASSLAGAGTEAFFGQGTRLTVV.

The rearrangement links TRBV27 to TRBJ1-1; 7 nucleotides align to TRBD1. The V and J ends lost 2 bases and 3 bases, in that order; junction bases with no gene match: 0. This CDR3 has 13 amino acids. Per the germline V gene, CDR1 is MNHEY and CDR2 is SMNVEV (reference sequence). The CDR3 loop is CASSLDRDTEAFF. DNA for the CDR3: TGTGCCAGCAGTTTAGACAGGGACACTGAAGCTTTCTTT.

The V gene is TRBV7-9, the J gene TRBJ2-5; D remains unclear. CDR3 length: 12 amino acids. Trimming removed 5 bases at V and 7 bases at J, with 11 bases between. Germline loops: CDR1 SEHNR, CDR2 FQNEAQ (reference sequence). CDR3 amino acids: CASSQRAGTQYF. CDR3 in DNA: TGTGCCAGCAGCCAAAGAGCCGGGACCCAGTACTTC. Looking up the rest from reference TRBV7-9 and TRBJ2-5 gives the full variable domain: DTGVSQNPRHKITKRGQNVTFRCDPISEHNRLYWYRQTLGQGPEFLTYFQNEAQLEKSRLLSDRFSAERPKGSFSTLEIQRTEQGDSAMYLCASSQRAGTQYFGPGTRLLVL.

The chain is built from TRBV2 and TRBJ1-2; tentatively, D is TRBD1 (5 bases). The CDR3 has 16 amino acids. Germline V gene data show CDR1 as SNHLY and CDR2 as FYNNEI. V gave up 8 bases and J gave up 7 bases, with 26 bases separating them. The CDR3 reads CASRRNLKDSTFGYTF. CDR3 DNA: TGTGCCAGCCGTAGGAATTTAAAAGACAGCACCTTTGGCTACACCTTC.

V usage is TRBV11-3 and J usage is TRBJ2-2; no firm D call. Germline V gene data show CDR1 as SGHNT and CDR2 as YENEEA. V lost 2 bases and J lost 8, with 12 bases in between. CDR3 length equals 14 residues. The CDR3 DNA reads TGTGCCAGCAGCTTACGATTTGCGGTTGGGGAGCTGTTTTTT. As protein: CASSLRFAVGELFF. Filled out from reference TRBV11-3 and TRBJ2-2, the complete variable domain reads EAGVVQSPRYKIIEKKQPVAFWCNPISGHNTLYWYLQNLGQGPELLIRYENEEAVDDSQLPKDRFSAERLKGVDSTLKIQPAELGDSAVYLCASSLRFAVGELFFGEGSRLTVL.

This rearrangement joins TRBV6-5 to TRBJ2-2; TRBD2 matches at 13 bases. This CDR3 has 15 amino acids. V shed 5 bases and J 5 bases; nucleotides not matched to a gene: 2. Per germline, CDR1 MNHEY and CDR2 SVGAGI. The CDR3 region is CASSKGLAGTGELFF. The CDR3 DNA reads TGTGCCAGCAGTAAGGGACTAGCGGGGACCGGGGAGCTGTTTTTT.

V usage is TRBV6-1 and J usage is TRBJ1-4, with a weak D call TRBD1 (5 bases). V lost 10 bases and J lost 5, with 11 bases in between. CDR3 size: 12 residues. CDR1 and CDR2 from the germline V gene are MNHNS and SASEGT. This CDR3 reads CAISPGNEKLFF. CDR3 bases: TGTGCCATCTCCCCAGGGAATGAAAAACTGTTTTTT.

The chain employs TRBV4-1 and TRBJ2-4, with D perhaps matching TRBD1 (6 bases). The CDR3 is made up of 16 amino acids. V was trimmed by 0 bases and J by 2 bases, leaving 11 bases between them. The germline V gene encodes CDR1 MGHRA and CDR2 YSYEKL. The CDR3 loop reads CASSQERTAPKNIQYF. As DNA, the CDR3 is TGCGCCAGCAGCCAAGAACGGACAGCACCCAAAAACATTCAGTACTTC.

The table lists this clone with a few counts. The chain couples TRBV6-5 to TRBJ2-1; D is perhaps TRBD1 (6 bases). The CDR3 loop spans 15 amino acids. CDR1 and CDR2 (germline): MNHEY, SVGAGI. V was shortened by 6 bases and J by 4 bases, with 16 bases between the two germline ends. CDR3 DNA sequence: TGTGCCAGCAGGACGCAGGGGTCAGGATACAATGAGCAGTTCTTC. Residues: CASRTQGSGYNEQFF.

The chain employs TRBV6-5 and TRBJ2-7; 7 bases agree with TRBD2. The germline V gene encodes CDR1 MNHEY and CDR2 SVGAGI. The CDR3 length is 13 residues. The junction had 3 bases not matched to a gene; V was cut back by 2 bases and J by 5 bases. The CDR3 spells CASSYRGEHEQYF. CDR3 DNA sequence: TGTGCCAGCAGTTACCGGGGGGAGCACGAGCAGTACTTC.

This clone has a handful of counts. The chain uses TRBV19 and TRBJ1-3, with TRBD1 matching over 8 bases. The CDR3 spans 16 residues. After removal of 5 bases from V and 4 bases from J, the junction contained 10 bases not matched to a gene. Germline values: CDR1 LNHDA, CDR2 SQIVND (reference sequence). CDR3 protein: CASSPEGQGSGNTIYF. The CDR3 region has the DNA TGTGCCAGTAGTCCGGAAGGACAGGGCTCAGGAAACACCATATATTTT.

The chain recombines TRBV7-2 with TRBJ2-5; D uncertain. CDR1 is SGHTA and CDR2 is FQGNSA in the germline V gene. Trimming cost V 0 bases and J 4 bases, with 6 bases left between them. The CDR3 has 13 amino acids. CDR3 residues: CASSLARLETQYF. The DNA of the CDR3 is TGTGCCAGCAGCTTAGCCAGACTAGAGACCCAGTACTTC.

This clone was seen more than once but under ten times. The rearrangement uses TRBV7-9 and TRBJ2-1; 8 bases line up with TRBD2. Looked up from germline, CDR1 is SEHNR and CDR2 is FQNEAQ (reference sequence). V trimming: 3 bases; J trimming: 4 bases; junction bases outside the gene matches: 8. This CDR3 comprises 16 residues. The DNA for the CDR3 is TGTGCCAGCAGCTTGTATCGAGCGGGGGCATACAATGAGCAGTTCTTC. Encoded protein: CASSLYRAGAYNEQFF.

The chain uses TRBV9 and TRBJ2-1; 9 nucleotides agree with TRBD1. Trimming at V came to 0 bases and at J to 6 bases, leaving 10 bases not matched to a gene. This CDR3 has 17 amino acids. The germline CDR1 and CDR2 sequences are SGDLS and YYNGEE. The chain's CDR3 is CASSVVGSGTGFNEQFF. The CDR3 DNA is TGTGCCAGCAGCGTAGTGGGATCGGGGACAGGGTTCAATGAGCAGTTCTTC.

The chain employs TRBV20-1 and TRBJ1-1; possibly TRBD1 for D (5 bases). The germline V gene has CDR1 DFQATT and CDR2 SNEGSKA (reference sequence). V lost 6 bases and J lost 10, with 12 bases in between. The CDR3 has 10 residues. The CDR3 sequence is CSASRVGAFF. CDR3 coding DNA: TGCAGTGCCAGCAGGGTCGGAGCTTTCTTT.

This clone is a singleton in its sample. The chain couples TRBV19 to TRBJ1-1; TRBD1 aligns across 8 bases. CDR1 LNHDA and CDR2 SQIVND come from the germline V gene (reference sequence). The CDR3 loop spans 18 amino acids. The trim removed 8 bases at V and 3 bases at J, leaving 20 bases unmatched. This CDR3 reads CASPPAPDRGDRYTEAFF. CDR3 coding DNA: TGTGCCAGTCCTCCGGCTCCTGACAGGGGTGATAGGTACACTGAAGCTTTCTTT.

V gene TRBV19 combines with J gene TRBJ1-5; D gene ambiguous. Germline CDR1 and CDR2: LNHDA and SQIVND (reference sequence). There are 16 residues in the CDR3. V was cut by 1 base and J by 0 bases, with 10 bases left in between. The CDR3 loop reads CASSIGYSRSNQPQHF. Here the CDR3 DNA reads TGTGCCAGTAGTATAGGTTATTCGCGTAGCAATCAGCCCCAGCATTTT.

V gene TRBV3-1 (or the pseudogene TRBV3-2) combines with J gene TRBJ2-1; 15 bases agree with TRBD2. This CDR3 has 16 residues. Per the germline V gene, CDR1 is LGHDT and CDR2 is YNNKEL (reference sequence). V gave up 9 bases and J gave up 4 bases; unmatched junction bases: 7. CDR3 region: CARGLAGGPFYNEQFF. The CDR3 DNA reads as TGTGCCAGAGGACTAGCGGGGGGGCCGTTTTACAATGAGCAGTTCTTC.

The CDR3 is CASSLTGDHQETQYF. The CDR3, as DNA: TGTGCCAGCAGCCTAACGGGGGACCACCAAGAGACCCAGTACTTC. The genes are TRBV11-2 and TRBJ2-5; D perhaps matches TRBD2 (6 bases). Germline assignment: CDR1 SGHAT and CDR2 FQNNGV. The CDR3 contains 15 residues. Trimming stripped 5 bases from V and 0 bases from J, with 13 bases between. Full variable domain (missing parts from reference TRBV11-2 and TRBJ2-5): EAGVAQSPRYKIIEKRQSVAFWCNPISGHATLYWYQQILGQGPKLLIQFQNNGVVDDSQLPKDRFSAERLKGVDSTLKIQPAKLEDSAVYLCASSLTGDHQETQYFGPGTRLLVL.

The gene calls are TRBV4-2 and TRBJ1-2, with 8 positions matching TRBD1. Trimming cost V 0 bases and J 7 bases; bases outside gene matches: 10. This CDR3 is 16 amino acids long. Germline V gives CDR1 LGHNA, CDR2 YNFKEQ. The CDR3 region is CASSQESQGQGLGYTF. The CDR3 coding sequence is TGTGCCAGCAGCCAAGAGAGTCAAGGACAGGGACTTGGCTACACCTTC.

DNA of the CDR3: TGTGCCAGCAGCACACAGGGTCTGAACACTGAAGCTTTCTTT. Translated, it gives CASSTQGLNTEAFF. The chain uses TRBV2 and TRBJ1-1; perhaps TRBD1 as D (6 bases). With 6 bases removed from V and 0 bases from J, the gap between germline ends came to 11 bases. Germline V lookup: CDR1 SNHLY, CDR2 FYNNEI. The CDR3 is made up of 14 amino acids.

The chain carries TRBV19 and TRBJ1-2; tentative D call: TRBD1 (6 bases). V lost 1 base and J 0 bases, leaving 12 bases between the germline ends. Looked up from germline, CDR1 is LNHDA and CDR2 is SQIVND (reference sequence). The CDR3 totals 16 residues. The DNA for the CDR3 is TGTGCCAGTAGTATAGGGAGGACAGCGTCTAACTATGGCTACACCTTC. Amino acid sequence: CASSIGRTASNYGYTF.

This clone has only one observation. The chain combines TRBV10-3 with TRBJ1-5, with D perhaps TRBD1 (5 bases). Germline V gene data show CDR1 as ENHRY and CDR2 as SYGVKD. Between the trimmed V and J ends, which lost 7 bases and 5 bases, there was a span of 12 bases. This CDR3 has 13 residues. The CDR3 DNA follows: TGTGCCATCACCGACAGTAAGGATCAGCCCCAGCATTTT. This encodes CAITDSKDQPQHF.

The chain recombines TRBV9 with TRBJ2-4; maybe TRBD2 (7 bases). The CDR3 is 19 amino acids. The germline V and J ends were trimmed by 3 bases and 6 bases, with 28 bases remaining between them. Germline V gives CDR1 SGDLS, CDR2 YYNGEE. DNA of the CDR3: TGTGCCAGCAGCGACGAAGGGGGGGGTGACTACCCAGCCGGAAACATTCAGTACTTC. The encoded protein is CASSDEGGGDYPAGNIQYF.